Below, 16 T cell receptor beta chains from the same sample are listed, as sequenced in a study of blood T cell repertoires in COVID-19. TCRdb keeps only in-frame clones here, not all; method: immunoSEQ multiplex PCR. Of about 220,000 clones in the sample, 75% to 85% are singletons; the top ten hold approximately 5.2%. The sequencing sample was made of peripheral blood. These receptors were collected from a woman aged 70-85 years with COVID-19, enrolled during active disease.

Concerning this clone: This CDR3 is also generated by other DNA sequences in the sample. The chain joins TRBV2 to TRBJ2-5, with TRBD2 identical over 10 bases. Germline V gene data show CDR1 as SNHLY and CDR2 as FYNNEI. V lost 4 bases and J lost 3; bases outside the gene matches: 5. The CDR3 is made up of 15 amino acids. The CDR3 bases are TGTGCCAGCAGTGGGACTAGCGGAAGAGAAGAGACCCAGTACTTC. It is translated as CASSGTSGREETQYF.

V usage is TRBV21-1 and J usage is TRBJ1-5. TRBV21-1 is designated a pseudogene. The CDR3 has 16 residues. The CDR3 region has the DNA TGTGCCAGCAGAGCGAAAATCCCTGAAACGAATAGGCCCCAGCATTTT. Its protein product is CASRAKIPETNRPQHF.

The rearrangement links TRBV10-3 to TRBJ2-3; TRBD2 agrees at 16 bases. This CDR3 is 20 amino acids long. Germline V lookup: CDR1 ENHRY, CDR2 SYGVKD. V was clipped by 0 bases and J by 3 bases; unmatched bases: 9. CDR3 in amino acids: CAISESLGLAGGLRTDTQYF. CDR3 DNA: TGTGCCATCAGTGAGTCGTTGGGACTAGCGGGAGGGCTACGAACAGATACGCAGTATTTT.

This clone was counted a single time. The chain carries TRBV12-5 and TRBJ1-1; D perhaps matches TRBD1 (5 bases). The CDR3 covers 18 residues. V was trimmed by 0 bases and J by 5 bases, leaving 22 bases between them. Germline CDR1 is LGHNT and CDR2 is FRNRAP. CDR3 sequence reads: CASGLVYSRDGGFTEAFF. The CDR3 DNA follows: TGTGCTAGTGGTTTGGTCTATTCCAGGGACGGGGGGTTTACTGAAGCTTTCTTT.

The chain employs TRBV2 and TRBJ2-1; 9 nucleotides agree with TRBD2. Germline lookup yields CDR1 SNHLY and CDR2 FYNNEI. The CDR3 covers 14 residues. The ends lost 7 bases at V and 9 bases at J; junction bases unmatched: 10. The CDR3 coding sequence is TGTGCCAGCAAAAGCGAGCGGGAGGCCAGTGAGCAGTTCTTC. Encoded protein: CASKSEREASEQFF.

In DNA, the CDR3 is TGTGCCAGCCTACCCCACCCGGGAGGGTCCTATGGCTACACCTTC. Its protein product is CASLPHPGGSYGYTF. The V and J genes are TRBV7-2 and TRBJ1-2, with unresolved D. The CDR3 sequence is 15 residues long. The germline V gene has CDR1 SGHTA and CDR2 FQGNSA. V lost 8 bases, J lost 4 bases, and 20 bases lay in between.

V gene TRBV7-2 combines with J gene TRBJ2-5, with 9 nucleotides matching TRBD1. The CDR3 is 15 amino acids. J gave up 2 bases and V 2 bases, and 3 bases lay outside the gene matches. Germline CDR1 SGHTA, CDR2 FQGNSA. The CDR3 sequence is CASSLNRGPQETQYF. For the CDR3, the DNA is TGTGCCAGCAGCTTAAACAGGGGGCCACAAGAGACCCAGTACTTC.

V usage is TRBV5-5 and J usage is TRBJ2-3; D possibly corresponds to TRBD1 (5 bases). The V gene lost 3 bases and the J gene lost 7 bases, with 21 bases spanning the gap. This CDR3 comprises 16 residues. Germline CDR1 SGHKS, CDR2 YYEKEE (reference sequence). The CDR3 reads CASSSPPGRDVNTQYF. In DNA form, the CDR3 reads TGTGCCAGCAGCTCACCCCCAGGCAGGGATGTGAATACGCAGTATTTT.

In nucleotides, the CDR3 is TGTGCCAGCAGCCAACTAGGAGTGGGGTATGGCTACACCTTC. This encodes CASSQLGVGYGYTF. The V gene is TRBV28, the J gene TRBJ1-2; D not certain. The V gene's germline CDR1 is MDHEN and CDR2 SYDVKM. The CDR3 length is 14 residues. Trimming stripped 6 bases from V and 5 bases from J, with 16 bases between.

The genes are TRBV6-6 and TRBJ2-1; D unclear. The germline V gene encodes CDR1 MNHNY and CDR2 SVGAGI (reference sequence). The CDR3 consists of 11 residues. Trimming took off 5 bases at V and 8 bases at J, with 7 bases between the two ends. The chain's CDR3 is CASSAAHEQFF. CDR3 DNA: TGTGCCAGCAGTGCGGCCCATGAGCAGTTCTTC.

This chain connects TRBV29-1 to TRBJ2-1, with D maybe TRBD1 (7 bases). This CDR3 has 18 residues. Germline V CDR1 and CDR2: SQVTM, ANQGSEA. V shed 0 bases and J shed 2 bases, with 20 bases lying between them. CDR3 sequence reads: CSVEEGQNPSAAYNEQFF. Here the CDR3 DNA reads TGCAGCGTTGAAGAGGGACAGAATCCTAGCGCGGCCTACAATGAGCAGTTCTTC.

The chain has TRBV18 and TRBJ1-3; D perhaps matches TRBD1 (5 bases). The germline gives CDR1 KGHSH, CDR2 LQKENI. CDR3 length equals 17 residues. Trimming removed 4 bases from V and 0 bases from J, with 16 bases in between. CDR3 region: CASSRHSPDSSGNTIYF. The CDR3 DNA sequence: TGTGCCAGCTCACGCCACAGCCCCGACAGCTCTGGAAACACCATATATTTT.

The chain employs TRBV30 and TRBJ1-1; the match to TRBD1 covers 11 bases. CDR1 and CDR2 from the germline V gene are GTSNPN and SVGIG (reference sequence). The length of the CDR3 is 13 residues. With 2 bases clipped from V and 7 bases from J, the junction kept 3 bases outside the gene matches. The CDR3 spells CAWSTGTGGEAFF. CDR3 DNA sequence: TGTGCCTGGAGTACCGGGACAGGGGGTGAAGCTTTCTTT.

The chain is built from TRBV27 and TRBJ2-2, with 9 bases that match TRBD1. The length of the CDR3 is 15 residues. Per germline, CDR1 MNHEY and CDR2 SMNVEV (reference sequence). With 7 bases clipped from V and 6 bases from J, the junction kept 9 bases outside the gene matches. The CDR3 DNA reads TGTGCCAGCAAACCGGGACAGGGCGGTTCCGGGGAGCTGTTTTTT. It translates to CASKPGQGGSGELFF.

J is TRBJ2-1 and V is TRBV21-1; the table's D call of TRBD2 was not tested on the DNA. TRBV21-1 is a documented pseudogene. The length of the CDR3 is 19 residues. The CDR3 spells CASSKSRDYPDMSNNEQFF. CDR3 bases: TGTGCCAGCAGCAAAAGTCGGGACTACCCTGACATGAGCAACAATGAGCAGTTCTTC.

The chain employs TRBV5-1 and TRBJ2-5; 10 bases are a match to TRBD2. CDR1 is SGHRS, CDR2 YFSETQ, per germline. This CDR3 is built from 14 residues. Losses at the gene ends were 4 bases for V and 5 bases for J; bases not matched to a gene: 5. The CDR3 DNA is TGCGCCAGCAGCCGGACTAGCGGAGGGGAGACCCAGTACTTC. Its translation: CASSRTSGGETQYF.